This T cell receptor beta chain stems from a study of blood T cell repertoires in COVID-19. CDR1 is SNHLY, CDR2 FYNNEI, per germline. The CDR3 is 13 amino acids. Trimming left V 3 bases short and J 8 bases short, with 10 bases between. Cohort allocation depended upon clinical history that participants reported. In the study's own analysis: Nucleated cell counts were estimated from reference gene primer amplification. The repertoire was sequenced with immunoSEQ multiplex PCR; TCRdb's copy has only in-frame clones and lacks some. V and J calls and clone size come straight from that table; D and trimming were deduced from the DNA. The sample holds around 400,000 clones, about 90% seen once.

Source material: PBMCs or T cells enriched from blood (not recorded which). This receptor was taken from a woman aged 25 to 39 who had recovered from COVID-19. The rearrangement uses TRBV2 and TRBJ1-4, with no clear D. CDR3 DNA: TGTGCCAGCAGTGACCTATTAAAGGAAAAACTGTTTTTT. Amino acid sequence: CASSDLLKEKLFF.